These 26 T cell receptor beta chains share one sample of origin, sequenced in a study of molecular identifiers for immune sequencing clone quantification. TCRdb independently ran MiXCR on the PCR reads; one entry per CDR3 protein. In the table there are approximately 97,000 distinct CDR3 sequences, roughly 26% of which are singletons. Sequenced sample: naive CD8+ T cells from blood, with Jurkat cell RNA spiked in. Subset meaning: FACS-sorted CD8+CD4-CCR7+CD45RA+ naive T cells. The source is a human donor in good health. Some libraries in this study had Jurkat cell RNA spiked in.

This clonotype was counted many times. The chain uses TRBV5-5 and TRBJ1-5; no clear D. V dropped 3 bases and J dropped 0 bases, with 4 bases sitting between them. The CDR3 spans 13 residues. Germline V CDR1 and CDR2: SGHKS, YYEKEE (reference sequence). CDR3 sequence (DNA): TGTGCCAGCAGCTCGACTAGCAATCAGCCCCAGCATTTT. This gives the protein CASSSTSNQPQHF.

Notes on this clonotype: Its ends do not fully match the called genes, so a read error is possible. The rearrangement uses TRBV11-2 and TRBJ2-5, with 7 bases aligning to TRBD1. This CDR3 is built from 14 residues. CDR1 and CDR2 from the germline V gene are SGHAT and FQNNGV. The CDR3 loop is CTSSIRGLGETQYF. Here the CDR3 DNA reads TGTACCAGCAGCATAAGGGGGCTGGGAGAGACCCAGTACTTC. The whole variable domain, remainder taken from reference TRBV11-2 and TRBJ2-5, is EAGVAQSPRYKIIEKRQSVAFWCNPISGHATLYWYQQILGQGPKLLIQFQNNGVVDDSQLPKDRFSAERLKGVDSTLKIQPAKLEDSAVYLCTSSIRGLGETQYFGPGTRLLVL.

This clonotype was seen at least ten times. This rearrangement joins TRBV10-3 to TRBJ2-7, with TRBD2 identical over 7 bases. With 3 bases clipped from V and 6 bases from J, the junction kept 5 bases outside the gene matches. CDR3 length: 13 amino acids. Germline V lookup: CDR1 ENHRY, CDR2 SYGVKD. DNA of the CDR3: TGTGCCATCAGTGACGCGGGGGTACTCGAGCAGTACTTC. Translation gives CAISDAGVLEQYF.

CDR3 protein: CASRTSGYEQYF. As DNA, the CDR3 is TGTGCCAGCCGGACTAGCGGCTACGAGCAGTACTTC. The chain uses TRBV11-2 and TRBJ2-7; 10 bases map to TRBD2. The CDR3 loop spans 12 amino acids. Germline-derived CDR1 and CDR2 are SGHAT and FQNNGV. V trimming: 8 bases; J trimming: 3 bases; junction bases outside the gene matches: 1.

This clonotype was counted many times. This chain links TRBV6-1 with TRBJ2-7; D is unresolved. The ends were cut back, 7 bases at V and 0 bases at J, with 13 bases in the middle. Germline V lookup: CDR1 MNHNS, CDR2 SASEGT. The CDR3 runs 14 residues. The CDR3 DNA is TGTGCCAGCACGTCTGGGGATAGCTCCTACGAGCAGTACTTC. Translated, it gives CASTSGDSSYEQYF.

In its sample, this clonotype was seen many times. This chain joins TRBV7-9 and TRBJ1-5; TRBD1 aligns across 8 bases. The length of the CDR3 is 15 residues. V gave up 3 bases and J gave up 7 bases; unmatched junction bases: 8. Per the germline V gene, CDR1 is SEHNR and CDR2 is FQNEAQ (reference sequence). The CDR3 spells CASSFPDREEQPQHF. The CDR3 DNA reads TGTGCCAGCAGCTTCCCGGACAGGGAGGAACAGCCCCAGCATTTT.

This clonotype was detected ten times or more. The chain is built from TRBV4-2 and TRBJ2-7, with a tentative D call TRBD1 (6 bases). CDR1 and CDR2 from the germline V gene are LGHNA and YNFKEQ. This CDR3 comprises 15 residues. The V and J ends lost 1 base and 2 bases respectively, with 12 bases between them. The CDR3 region has the DNA TGTGCCAGCAGCCAAGGGATGGCAGGGGCCTACGAGCAGTACTTC. This codes for CASSQGMAGAYEQYF.

This clonotype was seen at least ten times. Relative to the germline gene, one junction end is altered; a read error may explain this. The rearrangement links TRBV7-9 to TRBJ2-3, with 10 bases fitting TRBD2. CDR3 size: 19 residues. The germline CDR1 and CDR2 sequences are SEHNR and FQNEAQ (reference sequence). CDR3 sequence reads: CASTLLSSGSTHFTDTQYF. The CDR3 nucleotides read TGTGCCAGCACCTTACTTTCTAGCGGGAGCACTCATTTCACAGATACGCAGTATTTT.

There are many counts of this clonotype. The V gene is TRBV7-2, the J gene TRBJ1-5; TRBD1 matches at 7 bases. Germline V CDR1 and CDR2: SGHTA, FQGNSA. This CDR3 region has 18 residues. Trimming at V came to 3 bases and at J to 7 bases, leaving 18 bases not matched to a gene. CDR3 in amino acids: CASSFFPGQAFNQQPQHF. CDR3 coding DNA: TGTGCCAGCAGCTTTTTCCCCGGACAGGCGTTTAACCAACAGCCCCAGCATTTT.

There are many counts of this clonotype. This sequence joins TRBV6-5 and TRBJ2-7, with TRBD2 as a possible D gene (5 bases). Trimming took 6 bases from V and 4 from J, leaving 13 bases between them. CDR1 and CDR2 from the germline V gene are MNHEY and SVGAGI. The CDR3 is 13 residues long. CDR3: CASSPLGDYEQYF. The CDR3 DNA sequence: TGTGCCAGCAGCCCGCTGGGAGATTACGAGCAGTACTTC.

The genes are TRBV4-1 and TRBJ2-7; 7 nucleotides align to TRBD2. CDR1 and CDR2 (germline): MGHRA, YSYEKL. The trim removed 4 bases at V and 3 bases at J, leaving 9 bases unmatched. The CDR3 runs to 15 residues. DNA for the CDR3: TGCGCCAGCAGCCCCGTAAATACGGGGGGCTACGAGCAGTACTTC. As protein: CASSPVNTGGYEQYF.

Of note for this clonotype: Given a much more abundant clone one base away, this may be a read error. The CDR3 DNA sequence: TGTGTCAGCAGCTCGGACGGGGTGGCTGAAGCTTTCTTT. This sequence encodes CVSSSDGVAEAFF. The chain carries TRBV11-2 and TRBJ1-1; D not resolved. CDR1 is SGHAT, CDR2 FQNNGV, per germline. The CDR3 is 13 residues long.

The table lists this clonotype with many counts. The chain couples TRBV7-3 to TRBJ2-1; 7 bases are a match to TRBD1. Germline CDR1 reads SGHTA; CDR2 reads FQGTGA. Unmatched junction bases numbered 2, after V lost 4 bases and J lost 5 bases. This CDR3 spans 13 amino acids. CDR3 bases: TGTGCCAGCAGCTGGGGACAGAACAATGAGCAGTTCTTC. It yields the protein CASSWGQNNEQFF.

This clonotype came up a few times. This rearrangement joins TRBV12-3 or TRBV12-4 to TRBJ1-5, with 8 bases that match TRBD1. V trimming: 1 base; J trimming: 4 bases; junction bases outside the gene matches: 6. CDR3 length equals 16 residues. CDR3 residues: CASSLEDRVSNQPQHF. In DNA, the CDR3 is TGTGCCAGCAGTTTAGAGGACAGGGTCTCTAATCAGCCCCAGCATTTT.

This clonotype showed up many times. The chain is built from TRBV20-1 and TRBJ2-7, with 8 nucleotides matching TRBD2. The CDR3 totals 13 residues. CDR1 is DFQATT and CDR2 is SNEGSKA in the germline V gene (reference sequence). The V gene end was trimmed by 3 bases and the J gene end by 4 bases; junction bases not matched to a gene: 5. CDR3 sequence reads: CSARELAEYEQYF. The CDR3 nucleotides read TGCAGTGCTAGGGAACTAGCGGAGTACGAGCAGTACTTC.

This clonotype was recorded many times. The chain recombines TRBV6-5 with TRBJ2-7; 9 bases match TRBD1. The CDR3 extends over 15 amino acids. V lost 2 bases and J lost 3; bases outside the gene matches: 5. Germline V gene lookup returns CDR1 MNHEY and CDR2 SVGAGI. The CDR3 region is CASSYGQGNGYEQYF. The CDR3 coding sequence is TGTGCCAGCAGTTACGGACAGGGGAACGGCTACGAGCAGTACTTC.

This clonotype was recorded at least ten times. The chain links TRBV27 to TRBJ2-7; TRBD2 agrees at 8 bases. Germline loops: CDR1 MNHEY, CDR2 SMNVEV (reference sequence). V shed 5 bases, J shed 6 bases, and the junction held 9 bases outside the gene matches. The CDR3 runs to 14 residues. CDR3: CASSTGTSQSEQYF. The CDR3 DNA reads as TGTGCCAGCAGTACGGGGACTAGTCAGTCCGAGCAGTACTTC.

This clonotype occurred many times. This sequence joins TRBV5-5 and TRBJ1-1, with a tentative D call TRBD1 (6 bases). This CDR3 is built from 15 residues. V lost 0 bases and J lost 6, with 15 bases in between. The germline CDR1 and CDR2 sequences are SGHKS and YYEKEE (reference sequence). Here the CDR3 DNA reads TGTGCCAGCAGCTTGGATCGGGGGGCGCACCCTGAAGCTTTCTTT. Translating gives CASSLDRGAHPEAFF.

At least ten counts were recorded for this clonotype. The genes are TRBV7-9 and TRBJ2-7; D is ambiguous. Germline values: CDR1 SEHNR, CDR2 FQNEAQ (reference sequence). This CDR3 has 16 residues. V was cut by 5 bases and J by 2 bases, with 19 bases left in between. The CDR3 sequence is CASSKLMDDDPYEQYF. CDR3 bases: TGTGCCAGCAGCAAATTAATGGACGACGATCCCTACGAGCAGTACTTC. The whole variable domain, remainder taken from reference TRBV7-9 and TRBJ2-7, is DTGVSQNPRHKITKRGQNVTFRCDPISEHNRLYWYRQTLGQGPEFLTYFQNEAQLEKSRLLSDRFSAERPKGSFSTLEIQRTEQGDSAMYLCASSKLMDDDPYEQYFGPGTRLTVT.

This clonotype was detected ten times or more. The J gene is TRBJ2-2, the V gene TRBV28, with unresolved D. The length of the CDR3 is 14 residues. The germline gives CDR1 MDHEN, CDR2 SYDVKM. Trimming stripped 2 bases from V and 11 bases from J, with 15 bases between. This chain's CDR3 is CASSLVGRRIELFF. The CDR3 nucleotides read TGTGCCAGCAGTTTAGTTGGGCGACGGATAGAGCTGTTTTTT.

This chain uses TRBV27 with TRBJ2-1; 7 nucleotides agree with TRBD2. Germline values: CDR1 MNHEY, CDR2 SMNVEV (reference sequence). This CDR3 contains 15 residues. Trimming took 3 bases from V and 2 from J; bases not matched to a gene: 4. The CDR3 is CASSLSLATYNEQFF. For the CDR3, the DNA is TGTGCCAGCAGTTTGTCACTAGCGACCTACAATGAGCAGTTCTTC.

This clonotype showed up many times. V gene TRBV11-3 combines with J gene TRBJ2-3; possibly TRBD1 for D (6 bases). The CDR3 spans 14 residues. The V end was cut by 4 bases, the J end by 1 base, with 9 bases between. Looked up from germline, CDR1 is SGHNT and CDR2 is YENEEA. The CDR3 bases are TGTGCCAGCAGCTCGCGGACAGGCACAGATACGCAGTATTTT. Its translation is CASSSRTGTDTQYF.

This clonotype was seen a handful of times. Just one base apart from a much larger clone, this may be a read error. The conserved final phenylalanine or tryptophan is absent from the CDR3, which likely points to a read error. J is TRBJ1-6 and V is TRBV7-8; D perhaps matches TRBD1 (6 bases). V lost 5 bases to trimming and J lost 3 bases, with 14 bases between them. The CDR3 covers 16 residues. Looked up from germline, CDR1 is SGHVS and CDR2 is FQNEAQ. This chain's CDR3 is CASSPSPDSYNSPLHL. CDR3 DNA sequence: TGTGCCAGCAGCCCTTCCCCGGACAGCTATAATTCACCCCTCCACCTT.

The CDR3 DNA reads TGTGCCAGCAGCTTAGCGGGGGCGGGCACCTACGAGCAGTACTTC. Translation: CASSLAGAGTYEQYF. This chain connects TRBV7-9 to TRBJ2-7; TRBD1 is a possible D gene (6 bases). Per the germline V gene, CDR1 is SEHNR and CDR2 is FQNEAQ (reference sequence). The ends were cut back, 0 bases at V and 2 bases at J, with 11 bases in the middle. This CDR3 is built from 15 residues.

This clonotype was observed a single time. This may be a read error, as it is one base from a much larger clone. The V call is TRBV30, the J call TRBJ2-3; D may be TRBD2 (5 bases). From germline, CDR1 is GTSNPN and CDR2 SVGIG (reference sequence). The CDR3 length is 14 residues. CDR3 region: CSWSTSSSTDTQYF. The CDR3 DNA is TGTTCCTGGAGCACTAGTTCTAGCACAGATACGCAGTATTTT.

For this clonotype: The germline gene is not matched at one end of the junction; a read error may be the cause. This sequence joins TRBV6-6 and TRBJ2-7; D perhaps matches TRBD2 (7 bases). The CDR3 consists of 15 residues. The germline CDR1 and CDR2 sequences are MNHNY and SVGAGI (reference sequence). CDR3 residues: CASSYIGGGQYVQYF. The CDR3 DNA is TGTGCCAGCAGTTACATAGGGGGGGGGCAATACGTGCAGTACTTC.